Given below is one TCR beta chain in context. Germline and junction disagree at one end, which may indicate a read error. These data come from a study of tumor-infiltrating lymphocytes in primary liver carcinoma. Starting material for RNA and DNA co-extraction consisted of about 17-32 mg of unsorted bulk tissue. Patients' primary liver carcinoma was surgically resected. Synthesis of TCR beta cDNA was carried out from 450 to 500 ng total RNA with a constant-region primer. ARM-PCR was slightly modified, and three nested multiplex PCR rounds with it gave rise to the TCR beta libraries. Two initial PCR rounds of approximately 10 cycles each paired TRBV1-TRBV30 forward primers with a C-beta reverse primer. TCRdb itself ran the multiplex PCR reads through MiXCR, one entry per CDR3 protein. The table includes 90,000 to 110,000 distinct CDR3 sequences, approximately 80% detected once. The CDR3 runs 16 residues. Germline V lookup: CDR1 SQVTM, CDR2 ANQGSEA.

The chain couples TRBV29-1 to TRBJ2-3; TRBD2 agrees at 7 bases. This sequence was found in a man aged 40-55 years with primary liver carcinoma and hepatitis B virus infection. Sequenced input: liver tumor tissue from sampling region 3. Described subset: tumor region T3, left-lateral pole. The DNA for the CDR3 is TGCAGAGTTGAAGGGTCTCTGGGGGGGAGACAAGATACGCAGTATTTT. It codes for CRVEGSLGGRQDTQYF.